This T cell receptor (beta chain) was identified during a study of blood T cell repertoires in COVID-19. As for the study in general: From T cells, B-cell-depleted T cells, or PBMCs came the material, which was cDNA or gDNA.

V lost 3 bases, J lost 0 bases, and 8 bases lay in between. CDR1 and CDR2 (germline): MDHEN, SYDVKM. This CDR3 is 15 amino acids long. This clone was recorded once. Produced via immunoSEQ multiplex PCR; TCRdb's table is partial and in-frame only. The sample has 400,000 to 500,000 clones; more than 70% are singletons. Adults between roughly 18 and 89 years of age took part from 24 US areas. Clinical history reported by participants formed the basis on which cohorts were assigned. Exposed participants came across a COVID-19 case within 2 weeks before study entry. The chain joins TRBV28 to TRBJ1-4, with D hard to call. Source material: PBMCs or T cells enriched from blood (not recorded which). This clonotype was obtained from a woman aged 18 to 35 who had been exposed to COVID-19. The CDR3 sequence is CASSFGAATNEKLFF. CDR3 nucleotides: TGTGCCAGCAGTTTTGGAGCCGCAACTAATGAAAAACTGTTTTTT.